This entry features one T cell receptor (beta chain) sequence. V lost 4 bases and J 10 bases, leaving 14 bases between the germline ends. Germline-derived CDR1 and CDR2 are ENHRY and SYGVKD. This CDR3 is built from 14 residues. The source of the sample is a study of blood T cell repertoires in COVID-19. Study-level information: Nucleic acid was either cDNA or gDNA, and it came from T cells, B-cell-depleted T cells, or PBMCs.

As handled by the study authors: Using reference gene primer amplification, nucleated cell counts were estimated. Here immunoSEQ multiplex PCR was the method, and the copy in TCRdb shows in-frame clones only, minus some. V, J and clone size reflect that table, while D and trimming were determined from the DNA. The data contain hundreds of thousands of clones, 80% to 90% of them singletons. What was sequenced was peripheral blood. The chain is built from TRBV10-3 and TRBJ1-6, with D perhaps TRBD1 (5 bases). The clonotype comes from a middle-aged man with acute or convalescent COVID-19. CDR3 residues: CAISALGGESPLHF. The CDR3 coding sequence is TGTGCCATCAGTGCCCTCGGGGGAGAGTCACCCCTCCACTTT.